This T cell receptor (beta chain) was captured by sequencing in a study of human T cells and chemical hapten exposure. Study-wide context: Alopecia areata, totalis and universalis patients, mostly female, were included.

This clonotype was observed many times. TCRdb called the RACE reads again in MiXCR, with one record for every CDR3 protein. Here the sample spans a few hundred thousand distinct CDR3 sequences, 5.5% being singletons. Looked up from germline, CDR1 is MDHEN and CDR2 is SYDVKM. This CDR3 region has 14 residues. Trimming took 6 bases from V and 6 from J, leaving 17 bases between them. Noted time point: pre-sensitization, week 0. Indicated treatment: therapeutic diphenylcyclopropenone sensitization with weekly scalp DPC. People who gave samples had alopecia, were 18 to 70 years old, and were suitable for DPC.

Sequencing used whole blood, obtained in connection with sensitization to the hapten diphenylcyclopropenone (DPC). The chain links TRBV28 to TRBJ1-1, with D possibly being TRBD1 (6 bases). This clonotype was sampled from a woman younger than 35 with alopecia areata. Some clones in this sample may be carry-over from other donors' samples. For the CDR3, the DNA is TGTGCCAGCAGGGAACTGGGCAAGGGGGCTGAAGCTTTCTTT. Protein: CASRELGKGAEAFF.